This section outlines one T cell receptor (beta chain) sequence together with its context. Its antigen target is currently unknown. Base quality data are lacking; no much larger clone is found one base away. This sample stems from a study of shared T cell receptors in the human thymus (dated by TCRdb to the early 2020s). Study-wide context: The study investigated the way shared, self-reactive T-cell receptor alpha chains are produced in the human thymus.

CDR3 length: 13 amino acids, cysteine to phenylalanine. The kept DNA is CDR3 alone, 39 bases in frame from the first base. The germline V gene supplies CDR1 MDHEN and CDR2 SYDVKM. V loses 10 bases at its end and J loses 6 bases; junction bases beyond the gene matches: 9. Library generation was performed with the immunoSEQ multiplex PCR assay. This immuneACCESS table, as held by TCRdb, lists in-frame sequences with V and J called but not all clones. Of the missing ones, under half trace to an unresolved V gene in checked studies; the others have no known cause. Across this sample there are hundreds of thousands of clones, with more than 75% seen only once. Roughly 0.0086% of the sample is in the top ten clones. This sample was shared with a second study, whose subject was human thymus T cells. Per that second paper: In Finland, the donors were immunologically healthy infants who were having open corrective cardiac surgery for congenital heart defects. Thymus tissue was obtained as surgical resects removed during corrective cardiac surgery. Both the thymic and the peripheral blood repertoires appeared to show biased V and J gene segment usage. Highly overlapping thymic TCR repertoires among unrelated individuals were reported in the related research. The study characterized TCR alpha and beta repertoires from about 8 infant thymus samples and a few related peripheral blood samples. The infant donors were about 6 to 244 days old, and the cohort included a handful of males and a couple of females. After being mechanically released from the tissue, thymocytes were kept at -70 degrees C in pellets of roughly 9.5-31 million cells. Genomic DNA was extracted from frozen cell pellets with a QIAsymphony instrument. The immunoSEQ multiplex PCR assay was used to amplify the TCRB and TCRAD loci from a standardized amount of quality-controlled genomic DNA. Amplicons spanned the V(D)J region at a length sufficient to cover the CDR3 and identify V and J genes. The amplicons were sequenced on an Illumina platform via the commercial immunoSEQ service. Primer bias and sequencing errors were corrected as previously described, and TCRAD and TCRB definitions were based on the IMGT database. immunoSEQ Analyzer 3.0 and VDJTools were used for repertoire analysis, which covered basic statistics, V/J segment usage, diversity estimates, rarefaction and pairwise overlap. Diversity was estimated with Chao1, ChaoE, Efron-Thisted, Shannon and inverse Simpson indices, and also on datasets down-sampled to the smallest sample. For repertoire overlap, CDR3 nucleotide sequence, V gene and J gene had to match strictly, and clustering was done by Jaccard-based multidimensional scaling. On average, thymus samples yielded around 810,000 unique TCRB clonotypes, whereas blood samples yielded 70,000 to 100,000.

Sequencing input: thymocytes. The origin of this receptor is a boy under two years old with a congenital heart defect. Donor details come from another sample of the same person, matched by shared clones. The V gene is TRBV28 and the J gene is TRBJ2-7; 10 central bases correspond to TRBD1. The CDR3 is CATAGQGLSEQYF. The nucleotide sequence is TGTGCCACCGCGGGACAGGGGTTGAGCGAGCAGTACTTC.